This TCR beta chain was sequenced in a study of OX40 agonist ivuxolimab in advanced cancers. At the level of the whole study: The costimulatory receptor OX40 (CD134) was targeted by ivuxolimab, a fully human IgG2 agonistic monoclonal antibody. Patients were allowed to have had prior anti-PD-1, anti-PD-L1 or anti-CTLA-4 therapy, and 40% of the dose-escalation patients had previously received checkpoint inhibitors. Among the approximately 54 dose-escalation patients, around 19 had hepatocellular carcinoma, 15 melanoma, 9 renal cell carcinoma and 9 head and neck cancer. Peripheral TCRbeta sequencing aimed to test whether ivuxolimab altered TCR sequence diversity and caused clonal T-cell expansion. The dose-escalation cohort was 82.7% male with a mean age of approximately 60 years, ranging from about 20 to 85. Intravenous ivuxolimab was administered to patients every 2 weeks at six dose levels: 0.01, 0.1, 0.3, 1.5, 3 and 10 mg/kg. The paper describes the monotherapy dose-escalation part (N ≈ 51 patients) of the phase I trial of ivuxolimab. Three dose-escalation patients achieved partial responses, one with hepatocellular carcinoma and two with cutaneous melanoma.

Overall study outcomes, separate from this receptor: At doses of 0.1 to 3.0 mg/kg, clonal expansion of both CD4+ and CD8+ blood T cells was observed from baseline to week 6. After ivuxolimab, more expanded clones were found on average in CD8+ T cells than in CD4+ T cells. Antigen specificity was not determined for the clonally expanded peripheral T cells. Partial responders in the 0.1-3.0 mg/kg groups had among the lowest normalized peripheral clonal expansion, especially among CD8+ T cells. Low levels of normalized T-cell clonal expansion were also shown by some nonresponding patients.

This clone was detected a few times. The antigen it recognizes is unknown. No per-base quality is available; no much larger clone lies one base away. To sequence the TCRbeta CDR3 region, genomic DNA was isolated from the sorted cells. The immunoSEQ Assay was used for sequencing of TCRbeta CDR3 regions. TCRdb's version of the immuneACCESS table is confined to in-frame rearrangements and falls short of the full clone set. An unresolved V gene accounts for under half of the shortfall where checked; the remainder is of unknown origin. Counted in this sample were 60,000 to 95,000 clones; around 86% of them appeared once. The ten largest make up less than 0.75% of the sample. CDR1 SGDLS and CDR2 YYNGEE were looked up in the germline V gene. A distance of 19 bases separates the germline ends of V and J, which lose 0 bases and 0 bases respectively. From cysteine to phenylalanine, the CDR3 is 19 amino acids long. Only the CDR3 DNA stays, 57 bases, in frame from base 1.

Patients with autoimmune disease history or receiving systemic immunosuppression were excluded from the trial. In every dose cohort, peripheral blood was drawn for TCR sequencing at baseline, cycle 4 day 1, and cycle 7 day 1. The samples were taken from a phase I, first-in-human, multicenter, open-label dose-escalation trial of ivuxolimab. Adults with locally advanced or metastatic melanoma, renal cell, hepatocellular, or head and neck squamous cell carcinoma were enrolled in the trial. Before TCR sequencing, CD4+ T cells and CD8+ T cells were sorted from peripheral blood as separate populations. This receptor was obtained from an adult with an advanced solid tumor such as melanoma, head and neck, liver or kidney cancer. Here the sequenced sample was CD4+ or CD8+ T cells sorted from blood, taken in a trial of the OX40 agonist ivuxolimab. This sequence uses TRBV9 and TRBJ2-1; a weak D assignment points to TRBD2 (5 bases agree). The DNA is as follows: TGTGCCAGCAGCGTAGAGGGTAATCGGGGTAGCAACTCCTACAATGAGCAGTTCTTC. Its product reads: CASSVEGNRGSNSYNEQFF.